This T cell receptor beta chain was obtained from a study of CD8 T cells in ankylosing spondylitis. This clonotype has a count of ten or more. Its target is unknown. Study-wide results and limits: Characteristic, it appeared, of ankylosing spondylitis blood was a TCR beta motif of about eight highly homologous variants.

Germline CDR1 reads SGHRS; CDR2 reads YFSETQ. V was trimmed by 6 bases and J by 1 base, leaving 23 bases between them. The CDR3 is made up of 17 amino acids. Each CDR3 protein is one row after TCRdb ran MiXCR on the 5' RACE reads. Of some 840,000 distinct CDR3 sequences in the sample, about an eighth are singletons; the top ten hold more than 0.5%. This clonotype was sampled from a male donor with ankylosing spondylitis. The sequenced sample consisted of blood, either unsorted or a sorted T cell fraction (not recorded which). The chain recombines TRBV5-1 with TRBJ2-7, with D perhaps matching TRBD1 or TRBD2 (5 bases each). This CDR3 reads CASTLSPLRWGSYEQYF. DNA of the CDR3: TGCGCCAGCACCTTATCCCCTTTAAGGTGGGGGTCCTACGAGCAGTACTTC.